This T cell receptor beta chain was identified during a study of T cell repertoires in cytomegalovirus infection. About the study: Public TCR beta signatures were indicative of both CMV infection and a matching HLA type.

The CDR3 length is 13 residues. Trimming removed 7 bases at V and 4 bases at J, with 13 bases between. The germline V gene has CDR1 LNHDA and CDR2 SQIVND (reference sequence). This clonotype was observed a handful of times. Its antigen is unknown. TCRdb reprocessed the reads via MiXCR and lists one record per CDR3 protein. The profile shows hundreds of thousands of distinct CDR3 sequences, 24% of them singletons. Notes on the study in general: Cumulative public TCR beta family frequency identified carriers of CMV plus the relevant HLA.

The sequence came from a human donor in good health (CMV status not recorded). Some clones in this sample may be carry-over from other donors' samples. The V gene is TRBV19, the J gene TRBJ1-1, with D possibly matching TRBD1 (5 bases). Specimen: CD8+ T cells from PBMCs. CDR3: CASKPWGGTEAFF. CDR3 in DNA: TGTGCCAGTAAGCCTTGGGGGGGCACTGAAGCTTTCTTT. The full variable domain, with the rest looked up from reference TRBV19 and TRBJ1-1, is DGGITQSPKYLFRKEGQNVTLSCEQNLNHDAMYWYRQDPGQGLRLIYYSQIVNDFQKGDIAEGYSVSREKKESFPLTVTSAQKNPTAFYLCASKPWGGTEAFFGQGTRLTVV.